This T cell receptor beta chain is drawn from a study of T cell repertoires in cytomegalovirus infection. Across the whole study: The public TCR beta signatures pointed to both CMV infection and matching HLA type.

Study-level results: Ex vivo responses were dominated by HLA-C-restricted CMV-specific TCR beta clonotypes.

In TCRdb, the reads were re-called with MiXCR into one record per CDR3 protein. The repertoire holds hundreds of thousands of distinct CDR3 sequences, more than 25% seen once, with over 11% in the top ten. CDR1 MNHEY and CDR2 SVGAGI come from the germline V gene. V lost 4 bases and J lost 4, with 16 bases in between. CDR3 length: 16 residues. Turning to this clonotype: Antigen unknown.

The sequence came from a human donor in good health (CMV status not recorded). Some clones in this sample may be carry-over from other donors' samples. The sequencing here drew on cultured CD8+ T cells from PBMCs, taken from culture after CMV antigen stimulation. V is TRBV6-5 and J is TRBJ1-4; maybe TRBD1 (5 bases). The CDR3 region is CASSSYLTEYNEKLFF. The CDR3 bases are TGTGCCAGCAGTTCCTATTTGACAGAGTATAATGAAAAACTGTTTTTT.